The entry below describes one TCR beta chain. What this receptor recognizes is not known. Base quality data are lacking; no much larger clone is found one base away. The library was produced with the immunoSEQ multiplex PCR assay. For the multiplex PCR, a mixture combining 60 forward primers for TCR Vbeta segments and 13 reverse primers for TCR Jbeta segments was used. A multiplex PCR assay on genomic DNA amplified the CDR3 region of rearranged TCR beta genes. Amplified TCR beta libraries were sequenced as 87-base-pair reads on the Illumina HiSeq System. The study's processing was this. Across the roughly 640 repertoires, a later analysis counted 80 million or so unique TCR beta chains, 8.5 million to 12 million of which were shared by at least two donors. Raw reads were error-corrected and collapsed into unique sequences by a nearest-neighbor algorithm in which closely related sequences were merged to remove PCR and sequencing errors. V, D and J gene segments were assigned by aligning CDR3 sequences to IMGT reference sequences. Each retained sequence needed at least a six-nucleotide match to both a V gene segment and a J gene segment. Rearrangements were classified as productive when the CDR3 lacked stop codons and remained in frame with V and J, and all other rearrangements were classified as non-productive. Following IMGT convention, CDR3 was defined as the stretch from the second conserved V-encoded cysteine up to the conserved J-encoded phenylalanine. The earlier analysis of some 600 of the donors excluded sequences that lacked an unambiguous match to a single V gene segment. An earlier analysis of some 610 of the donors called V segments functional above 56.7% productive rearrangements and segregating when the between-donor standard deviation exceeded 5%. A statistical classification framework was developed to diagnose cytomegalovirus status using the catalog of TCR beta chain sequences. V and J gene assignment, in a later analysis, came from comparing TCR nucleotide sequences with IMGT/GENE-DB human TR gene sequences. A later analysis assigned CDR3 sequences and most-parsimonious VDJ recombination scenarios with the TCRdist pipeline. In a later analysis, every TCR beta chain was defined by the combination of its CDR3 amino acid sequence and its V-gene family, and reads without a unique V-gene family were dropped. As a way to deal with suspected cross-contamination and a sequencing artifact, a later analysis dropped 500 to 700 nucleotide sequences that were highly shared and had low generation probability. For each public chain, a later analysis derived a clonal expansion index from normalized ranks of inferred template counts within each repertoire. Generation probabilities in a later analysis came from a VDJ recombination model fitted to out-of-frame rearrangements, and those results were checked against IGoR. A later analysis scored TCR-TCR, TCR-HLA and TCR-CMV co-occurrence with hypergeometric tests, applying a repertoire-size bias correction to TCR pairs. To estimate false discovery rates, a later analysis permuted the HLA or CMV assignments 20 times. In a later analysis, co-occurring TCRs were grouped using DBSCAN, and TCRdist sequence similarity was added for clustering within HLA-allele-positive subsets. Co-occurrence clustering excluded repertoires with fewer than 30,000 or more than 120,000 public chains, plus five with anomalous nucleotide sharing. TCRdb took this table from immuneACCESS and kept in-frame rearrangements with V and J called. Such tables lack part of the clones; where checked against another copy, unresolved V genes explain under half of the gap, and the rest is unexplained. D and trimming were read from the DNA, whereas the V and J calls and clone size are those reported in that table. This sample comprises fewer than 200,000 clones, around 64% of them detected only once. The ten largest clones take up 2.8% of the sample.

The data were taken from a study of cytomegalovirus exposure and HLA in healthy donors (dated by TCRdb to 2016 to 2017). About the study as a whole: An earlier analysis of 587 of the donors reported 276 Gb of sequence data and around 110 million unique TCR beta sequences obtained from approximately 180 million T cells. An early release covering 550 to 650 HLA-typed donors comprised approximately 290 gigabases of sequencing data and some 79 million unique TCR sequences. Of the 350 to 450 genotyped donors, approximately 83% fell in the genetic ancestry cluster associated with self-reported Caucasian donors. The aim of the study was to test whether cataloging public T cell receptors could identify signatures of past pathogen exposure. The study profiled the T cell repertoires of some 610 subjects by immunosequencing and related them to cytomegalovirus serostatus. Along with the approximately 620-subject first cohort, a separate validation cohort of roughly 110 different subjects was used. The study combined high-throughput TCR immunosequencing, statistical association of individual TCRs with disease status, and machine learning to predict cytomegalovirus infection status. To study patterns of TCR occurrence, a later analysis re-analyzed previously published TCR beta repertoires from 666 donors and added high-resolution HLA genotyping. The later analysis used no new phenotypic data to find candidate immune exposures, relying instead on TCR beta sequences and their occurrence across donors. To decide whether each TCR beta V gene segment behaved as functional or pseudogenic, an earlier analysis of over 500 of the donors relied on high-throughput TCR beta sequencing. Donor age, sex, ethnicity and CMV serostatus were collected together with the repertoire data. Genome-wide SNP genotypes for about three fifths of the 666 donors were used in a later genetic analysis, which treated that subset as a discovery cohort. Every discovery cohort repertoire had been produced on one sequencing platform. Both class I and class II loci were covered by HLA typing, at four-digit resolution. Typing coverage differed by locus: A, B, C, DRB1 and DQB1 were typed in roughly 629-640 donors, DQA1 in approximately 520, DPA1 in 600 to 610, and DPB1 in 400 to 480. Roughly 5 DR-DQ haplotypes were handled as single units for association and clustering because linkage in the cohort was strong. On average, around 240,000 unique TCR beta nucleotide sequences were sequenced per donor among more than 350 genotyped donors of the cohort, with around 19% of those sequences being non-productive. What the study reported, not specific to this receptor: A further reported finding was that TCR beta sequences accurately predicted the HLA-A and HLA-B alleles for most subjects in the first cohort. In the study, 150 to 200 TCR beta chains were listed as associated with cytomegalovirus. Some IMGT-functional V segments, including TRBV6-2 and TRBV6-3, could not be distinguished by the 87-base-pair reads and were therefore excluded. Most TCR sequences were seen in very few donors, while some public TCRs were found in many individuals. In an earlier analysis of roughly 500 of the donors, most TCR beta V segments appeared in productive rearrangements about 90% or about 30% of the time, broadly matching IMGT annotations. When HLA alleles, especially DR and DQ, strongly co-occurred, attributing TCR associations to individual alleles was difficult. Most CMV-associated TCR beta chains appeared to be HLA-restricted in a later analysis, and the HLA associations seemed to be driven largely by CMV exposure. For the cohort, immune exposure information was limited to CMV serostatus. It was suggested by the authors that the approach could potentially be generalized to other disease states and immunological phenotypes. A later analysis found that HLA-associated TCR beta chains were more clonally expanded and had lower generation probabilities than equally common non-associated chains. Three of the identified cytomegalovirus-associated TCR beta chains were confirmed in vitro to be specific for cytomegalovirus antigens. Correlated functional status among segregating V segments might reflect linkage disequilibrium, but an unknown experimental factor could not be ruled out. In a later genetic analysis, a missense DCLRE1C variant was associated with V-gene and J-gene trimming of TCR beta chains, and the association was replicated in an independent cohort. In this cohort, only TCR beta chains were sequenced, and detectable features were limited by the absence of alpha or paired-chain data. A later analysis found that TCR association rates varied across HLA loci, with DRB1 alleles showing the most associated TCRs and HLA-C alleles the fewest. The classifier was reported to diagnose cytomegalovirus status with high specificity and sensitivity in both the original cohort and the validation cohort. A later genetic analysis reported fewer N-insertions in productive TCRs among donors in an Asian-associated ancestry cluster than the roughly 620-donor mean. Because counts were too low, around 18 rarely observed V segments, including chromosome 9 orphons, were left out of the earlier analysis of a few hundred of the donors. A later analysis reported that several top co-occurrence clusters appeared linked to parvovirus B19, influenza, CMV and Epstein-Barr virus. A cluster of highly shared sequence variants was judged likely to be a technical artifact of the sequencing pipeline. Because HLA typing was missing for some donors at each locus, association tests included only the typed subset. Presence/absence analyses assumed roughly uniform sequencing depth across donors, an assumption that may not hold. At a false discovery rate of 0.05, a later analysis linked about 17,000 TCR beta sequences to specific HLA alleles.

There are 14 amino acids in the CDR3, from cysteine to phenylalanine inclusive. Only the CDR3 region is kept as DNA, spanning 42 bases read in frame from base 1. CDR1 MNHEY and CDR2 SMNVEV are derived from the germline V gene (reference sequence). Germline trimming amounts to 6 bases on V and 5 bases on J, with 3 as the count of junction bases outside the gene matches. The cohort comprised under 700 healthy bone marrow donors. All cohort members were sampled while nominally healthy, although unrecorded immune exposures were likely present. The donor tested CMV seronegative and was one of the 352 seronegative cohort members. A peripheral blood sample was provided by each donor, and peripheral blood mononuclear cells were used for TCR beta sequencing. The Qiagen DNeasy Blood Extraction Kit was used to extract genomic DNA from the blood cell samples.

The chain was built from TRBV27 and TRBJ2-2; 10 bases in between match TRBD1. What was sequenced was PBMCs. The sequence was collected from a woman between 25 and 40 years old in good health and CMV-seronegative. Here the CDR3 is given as CASRRDRGTGELFF. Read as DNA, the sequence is TGTGCCAGCAGGCGGGACAGGGGTACCGGGGAGCTGTTTTTT.